Sequencing of this T cell receptor (beta chain) was carried out in a study of blood T cell repertoires in COVID-19. Study information: Both acute and convalescent COVID-19 samples were obtained from the United States, Italy and Spain. Sources were T cells, B-cell-depleted T cells, or PBMCs; the material itself was cDNA or gDNA.

Per the study methods: Cell counts per sample came from amplifying reference gene primers. Sequenced by immunoSEQ multiplex PCR; TCRdb stores in-frame clones only, minus some. V and J calls and clone size come straight from that table; D and trimming were deduced from the DNA. The sample gives approximately 280,000 clones, approximately 90% of which show up once; roughly 4.8% is in the top ten. Trimming removed 5 bases from V and 2 bases from J, with 10 bases in between. Per germline, CDR1 LNHDA and CDR2 SQIVND (reference sequence). This CDR3 spans 13 amino acids. Sequenced material: peripheral blood. The TCR comes from a man between 35 and 55 years old with acute or convalescent COVID-19. V usage is TRBV19 and J usage is TRBJ2-7; tentatively, D is TRBD1 (6 bases). The chain's CDR3 is CASSPGGTYEQYF. The CDR3 bases are TGTGCCAGTAGTCCTGGGGGCACCTACGAGCAGTACTTC.